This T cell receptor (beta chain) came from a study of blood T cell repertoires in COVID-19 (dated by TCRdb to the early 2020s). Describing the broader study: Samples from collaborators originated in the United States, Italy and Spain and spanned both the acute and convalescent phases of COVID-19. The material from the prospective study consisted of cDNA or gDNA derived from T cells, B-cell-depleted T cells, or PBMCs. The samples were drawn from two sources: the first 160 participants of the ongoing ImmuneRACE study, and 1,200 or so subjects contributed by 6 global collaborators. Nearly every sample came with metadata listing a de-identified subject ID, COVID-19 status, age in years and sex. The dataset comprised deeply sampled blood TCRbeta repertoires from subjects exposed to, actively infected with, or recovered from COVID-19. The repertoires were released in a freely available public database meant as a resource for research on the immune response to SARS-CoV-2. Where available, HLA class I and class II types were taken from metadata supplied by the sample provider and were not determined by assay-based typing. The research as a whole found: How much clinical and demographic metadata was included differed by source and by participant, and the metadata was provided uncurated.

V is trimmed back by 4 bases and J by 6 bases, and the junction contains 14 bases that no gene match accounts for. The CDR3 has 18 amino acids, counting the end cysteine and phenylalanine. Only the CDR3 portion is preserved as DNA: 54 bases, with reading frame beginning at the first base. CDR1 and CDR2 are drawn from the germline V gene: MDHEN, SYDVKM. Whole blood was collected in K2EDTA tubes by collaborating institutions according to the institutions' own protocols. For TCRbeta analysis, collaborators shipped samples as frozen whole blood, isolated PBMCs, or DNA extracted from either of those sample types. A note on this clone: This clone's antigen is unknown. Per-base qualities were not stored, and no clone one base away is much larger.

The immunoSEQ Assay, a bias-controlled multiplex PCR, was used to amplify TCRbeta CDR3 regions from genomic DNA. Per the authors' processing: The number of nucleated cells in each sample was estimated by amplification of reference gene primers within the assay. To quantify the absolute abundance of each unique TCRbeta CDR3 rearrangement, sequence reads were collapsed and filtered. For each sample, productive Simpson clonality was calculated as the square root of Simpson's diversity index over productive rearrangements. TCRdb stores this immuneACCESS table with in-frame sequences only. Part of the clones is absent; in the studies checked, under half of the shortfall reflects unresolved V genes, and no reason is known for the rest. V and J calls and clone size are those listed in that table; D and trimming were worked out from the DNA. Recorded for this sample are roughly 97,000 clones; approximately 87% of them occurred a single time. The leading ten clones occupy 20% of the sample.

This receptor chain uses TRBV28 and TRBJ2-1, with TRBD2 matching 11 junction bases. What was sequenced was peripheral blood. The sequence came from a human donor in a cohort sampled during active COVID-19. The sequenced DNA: TGTGCCAGCAGTTCGCCCACCCTAGCGGGAGGATTGTTCAATGAGCAGTTCTTC. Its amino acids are CASSSPTLAGGLFNEQFF.